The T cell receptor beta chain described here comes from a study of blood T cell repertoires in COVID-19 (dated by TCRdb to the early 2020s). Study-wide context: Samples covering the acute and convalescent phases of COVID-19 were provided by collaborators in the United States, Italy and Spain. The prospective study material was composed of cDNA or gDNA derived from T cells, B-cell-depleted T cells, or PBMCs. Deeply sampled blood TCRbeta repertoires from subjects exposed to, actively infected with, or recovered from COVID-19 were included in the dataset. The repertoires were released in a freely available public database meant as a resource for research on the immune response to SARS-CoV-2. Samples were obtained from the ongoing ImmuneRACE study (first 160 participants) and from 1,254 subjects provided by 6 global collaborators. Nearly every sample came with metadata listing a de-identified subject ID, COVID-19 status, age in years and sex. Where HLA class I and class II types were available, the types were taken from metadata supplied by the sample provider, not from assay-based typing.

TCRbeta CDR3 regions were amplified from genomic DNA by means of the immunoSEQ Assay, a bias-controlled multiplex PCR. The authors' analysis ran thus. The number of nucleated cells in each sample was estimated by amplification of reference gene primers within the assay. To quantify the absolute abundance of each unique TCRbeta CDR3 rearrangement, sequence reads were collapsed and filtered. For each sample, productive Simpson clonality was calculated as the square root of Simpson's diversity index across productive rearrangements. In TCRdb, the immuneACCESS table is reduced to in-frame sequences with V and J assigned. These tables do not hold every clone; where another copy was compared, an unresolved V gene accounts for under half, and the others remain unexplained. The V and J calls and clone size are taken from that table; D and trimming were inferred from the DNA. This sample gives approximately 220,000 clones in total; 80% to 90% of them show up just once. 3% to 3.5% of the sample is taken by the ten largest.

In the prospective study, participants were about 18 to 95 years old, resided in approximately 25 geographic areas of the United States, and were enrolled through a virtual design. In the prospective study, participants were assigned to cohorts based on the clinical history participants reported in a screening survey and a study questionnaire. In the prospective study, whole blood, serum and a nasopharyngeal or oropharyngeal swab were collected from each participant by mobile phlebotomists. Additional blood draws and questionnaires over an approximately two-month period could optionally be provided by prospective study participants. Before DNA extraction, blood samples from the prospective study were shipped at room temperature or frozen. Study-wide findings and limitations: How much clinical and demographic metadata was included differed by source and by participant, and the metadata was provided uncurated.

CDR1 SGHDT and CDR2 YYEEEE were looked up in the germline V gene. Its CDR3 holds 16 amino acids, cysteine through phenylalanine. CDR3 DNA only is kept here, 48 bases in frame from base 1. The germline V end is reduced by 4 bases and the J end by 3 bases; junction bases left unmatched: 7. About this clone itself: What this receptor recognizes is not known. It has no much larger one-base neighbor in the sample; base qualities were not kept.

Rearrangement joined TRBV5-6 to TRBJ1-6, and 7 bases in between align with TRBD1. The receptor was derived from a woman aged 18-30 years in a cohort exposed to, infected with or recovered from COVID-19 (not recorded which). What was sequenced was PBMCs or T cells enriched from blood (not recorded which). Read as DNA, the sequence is TGTGCCAGCAGCCTGGGCGGACAGGTCTATAATTCACCCCTCCACTTT. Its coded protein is CASSLGGQVYNSPLHF.